One and the same sample provided the 5 T cell receptor beta chains below, sequenced in a study of shared clonotypes between healthy human individuals. The data were produced by immunoSEQ multiplex PCR, yet TCRdb's version contains in-frame clones alone and is incomplete. The table has 2 million to 3 million clones, 93% seen once. The sample comprised naive CD4+ T cells from PBMCs. Regarding subset: CD45RA+ positively selected. The receptors come from a man between 18 and 35 years old in good health. Some clones in this sample may be carry-over from other donors' samples.

The J gene is TRBJ2-7, the V gene TRBV21-1; TRBD1 is the table's D call, not checked against the DNA. TRBV21-1 corresponds to a pseudogene. The CDR3 length is 16 residues. CDR3 region: CASSKGASSRGREQYF. CDR3 sequence (DNA): TGTGCCAGCAGCAAAGGGGCCTCGAGTAGGGGGCGCGAGCAGTACTTC.

V is TRBV30 and J is TRBJ1-3; no reliable D call. Trimming shortened V by 2 bases and J by 1 base, and 12 bases separated the two germline ends. This CDR3 contains 15 residues. The germline CDR1 and CDR2 sequences are GTSNPN and SVGIG (reference sequence). The CDR3 region has the DNA TGTGCCTGGAGTACCGATTTCAGATCTGGAAACACCATATATTTT. Translated: CAWSTDFRSGNTIYF.

This clone came up once. This chain uses TRBV2 with TRBJ2-3; D possibly matches TRBD1 or TRBD2 (5 bases each). V was shortened by 6 bases and J by 5 bases, with 21 bases between the two germline ends. Germline CDR1 SNHLY, CDR2 FYNNEI. This CDR3 is 16 amino acids long. CDR3 DNA: TGTGCCAGCAGAGATCAGGGAGAGAAAGTACTAGATACGCAGTATTTT. Translated: CASRDQGEKVLDTQYF.

This clone was counted only a few times. Within the sample, other DNA sequences also encode this same CDR3. This rearrangement joins TRBV7-3 to TRBJ2-3; possible D gene TRBD1, 6 bases. Germline V gene data show CDR1 as SGHTA and CDR2 as FQGTGA. The V and J ends lost 1 base and 8 bases respectively, with 7 bases between them. The CDR3 is 12 residues long. The CDR3 nucleotides read TGTGCCAGCAGCTTAATAGGGGGTACGCAGTATTTT. Its translation: CASSLIGGTQYF.

This chain links TRBV27 with TRBJ1-4; tentatively, D is TRBD1 (6 bases). The ends were cut back, 5 bases at V and 0 bases at J, with 25 bases in the middle. The CDR3 runs 20 residues. Germline V gene data show CDR1 as MNHEY and CDR2 as SMNVEV (reference sequence). The CDR3 DNA reads as TGTGCCAGCAGTCCTATTCCAGGGGCGTCAACAATAACAACTAATGAAAAACTGTTTTTT. It yields the protein CASSPIPGASTITTNEKLFF.